This TCR beta chain was sequenced during a study of a mutant IDH1 vaccine in newly diagnosed glioma (dated by TCRdb to the early 2020s). Study-wide context: The roughly 30 treated patients were 62.5% male and 37.5% female, with a mean age of approximately 40 years. Peripheral blood samples were drawn at six visits, namely V03 (baseline), V05, V07, V10, V12 and V13. Longitudinal TCRB deep sequencing was performed for roughly 25 treated patients wherever samples were available for exploratory analyses. Prior to enrollment, standard therapy consisting of radiotherapy alone, temozolomide alone, or radiochemotherapy with temozolomide had been administered to patients, with the combination being received by most patients.

Study-wide findings and limitations: PBMC samples for TCRB deep sequencing were selected based on availability. It was noted by the authors that analyses of patient blood samples could not be reproduced owing to sample limitations. Immune responses induced by the vaccine were seen in approximately 93% of patients across multiple MHC alleles. No apparent relationship was observed between pseudoprogression and alterations in the top peripheral T cell clonotypes detected by TCRB sequencing.

For CDR1 and CDR2, the germline V gene (reference sequence) lists MNHEY and SMNVEV. The CDR3 runs 17 residues from the cysteine to the phenylalanine. Here the CDR3 DNA is all that survives: 51 bases in frame from base 1. V is pared back by 4 bases and J by 1 base, with 16 bases lying between the germline termini. On this clone itself: It lacks a known antigen. The input lacks base qualities; no much larger clone sits a single base away.

Interpreted using the paper, the time point label stands for: baseline, week 1 (first vaccination visit). The sample's treatment or condition label, in plain terms: pre-vaccination baseline after standard-of-care therapy. Donors had newly diagnosed WHO grade 3 or 4 IDH1-mutant astrocytomas with loss of nuclear ATRX. The samples were drawn from NOA16, a multicentre, single-arm, open-label phase I trial in Germany that tested a mutant IDH1 peptide vaccine in humans for the first time. Blood drawn at visit V03 was used as the baseline sample for immunogenicity testing. The DNeasy Blood and Tissue Kit was used to extract genomic DNA from EDTA blood for TCRB sequencing. The receptor library was made with the immunoSEQ multiplex PCR assay. The hsTCRB Kit was used according to the manufacturer's protocol to amplify rearranged TCR beta chain sequences. TCRB libraries were sequenced on an Illumina MiSeq. In the source study's methods: Demultiplexing, trimming and gene mapping were performed with the kit vendor's proprietary platform. TCRdb mirrors the immuneACCESS table, restricted to in-frame sequences. Some clones are absent from its copies; in checked studies, under half trace to an unresolved V gene, and the reason for the others is unknown. V, J and clone size are taken as reported in that table, and D and trimming were inferred from the DNA itself. This sample is represented by around 100,000 clones; around 79% of them were singletons. Less than 5.5% of the sample rests with the top ten.

Sequencing was performed on PBMCs, taken from a glioma patient treated with radiotherapy, temozolomide or both. Here the chain combines TRBV27 and TRBJ2-2; the D call is possibly TRBD1 or TRBD2, each sharing 6 bases. This TCR derives from a man in his forties with glioma. Some clones in this sample may be carry-over from other donors' samples. The nucleotide sequence reads as follows: TGTGCCAGCAGTTCTACCCGGGGGCTTCGGAACACCGGGGAGCTGTTTTTT. Its protein reads: CASSSTRGLRNTGELFF.